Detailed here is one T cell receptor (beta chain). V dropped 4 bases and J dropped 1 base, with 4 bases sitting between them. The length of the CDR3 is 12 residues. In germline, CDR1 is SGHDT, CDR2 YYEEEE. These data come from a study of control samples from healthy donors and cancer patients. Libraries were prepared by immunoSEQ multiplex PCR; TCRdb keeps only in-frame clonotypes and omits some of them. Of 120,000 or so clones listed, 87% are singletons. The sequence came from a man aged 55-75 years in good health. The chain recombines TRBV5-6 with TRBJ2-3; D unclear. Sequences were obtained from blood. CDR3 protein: CASSAGTDTQYF. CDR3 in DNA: TGTGCCAGCAGCGCCGGCACAGATACGCAGTATTTT.